In this sample, the clone carrying this TCR beta chain turned up many times. Its antigen remains unidentified. The CDR3 runs to 15 residues. The germline gives CDR1 SQVTM, CDR2 ANQGSEA. Trimming removed 4 bases from V and 4 bases from J; junction bases left unmatched: 6. The library targeted TCRbeta and was prepared with unique molecular identifiers. TCRdb ran MiXCR on the PCR reads and lists one entry per CDR3 protein. This sample has hundreds of thousands of distinct CDR3 sequences, with over 10% found just once. The data were taken from a study of T-cell reconstitution after alpha-beta-depleted transplantation in children. Study-level results: Several hundred expanded graft clones reportedly gave rise to the alpha-beta T cells present about two months after transplant.

This clonotype was sampled from a male patient younger than 18 who had a stem cell transplant for acute myeloid leukemia, so the T cells may come from the graft donor. Specimen: PBMCs, mostly from graft donor cells, collected 360 days after TCRalphabeta/CD19-depleted stem cell transplant. The rearrangement links TRBV29-1 to TRBJ2-3; 12 nucleotides agree with TRBD1. CDR3 protein: CSVASGTGGADTQYF. The CDR3 DNA sequence: TGCAGCGTTGCTTCCGGGACAGGGGGCGCAGATACGCAGTATTTT.